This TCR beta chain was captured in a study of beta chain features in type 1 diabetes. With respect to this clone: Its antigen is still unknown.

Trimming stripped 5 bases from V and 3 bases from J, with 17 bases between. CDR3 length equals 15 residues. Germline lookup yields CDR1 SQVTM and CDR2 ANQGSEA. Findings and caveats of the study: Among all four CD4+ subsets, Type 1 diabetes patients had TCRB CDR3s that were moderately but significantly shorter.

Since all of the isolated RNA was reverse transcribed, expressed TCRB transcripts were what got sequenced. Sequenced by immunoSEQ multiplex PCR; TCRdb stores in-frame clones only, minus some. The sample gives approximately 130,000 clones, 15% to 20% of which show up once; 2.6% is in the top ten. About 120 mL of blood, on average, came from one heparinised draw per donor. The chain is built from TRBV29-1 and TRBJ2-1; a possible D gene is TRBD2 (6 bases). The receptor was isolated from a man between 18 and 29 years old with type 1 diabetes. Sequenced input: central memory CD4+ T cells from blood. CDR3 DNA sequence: TGCAGCGTTTACTCCGGGACTGGTAACTACAATGAGCAGTTCTTC. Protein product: CSVYSGTGNYNEQFF.